This T cell receptor (beta chain) was recorded in a study of blood T cell repertoires in COVID-19. Background on the study: Italy, Spain and the United States were the sources of the convalescent and acute COVID-19 samples. The analysed material was cDNA or gDNA that came from T cells, B-cell-depleted T cells, or PBMCs.

The ends lost 1 base at V and 3 bases at J; junction bases unmatched: 6. CDR1 MGHRA and CDR2 YSYEKL come from the germline V gene. This CDR3 has 15 residues. Original processing notes: The assay estimated nucleated cells by amplifying reference gene primers. TCRdb keeps only in-frame clones here, not all; method: immunoSEQ multiplex PCR. V and J calls and clone size are copied from that table; D and trimming were computed from the DNA. This repertoire shows 150,000 to 200,000 clones, about nine tenths found once; its top ten account for around 6.6%. The sequenced material came from peripheral blood. The origin of this receptor is a man aged 35 to 55 with acute or convalescent COVID-19. V and J are TRBV4-1 and TRBJ2-7, with 7 bases aligning to TRBD2. CDR3 bases: TGCGCCAGCAGCCAAGGGGGGGGTCTGGGCTACGAGCAGTACTTC. Residues: CASSQGGGLGYEQYF.